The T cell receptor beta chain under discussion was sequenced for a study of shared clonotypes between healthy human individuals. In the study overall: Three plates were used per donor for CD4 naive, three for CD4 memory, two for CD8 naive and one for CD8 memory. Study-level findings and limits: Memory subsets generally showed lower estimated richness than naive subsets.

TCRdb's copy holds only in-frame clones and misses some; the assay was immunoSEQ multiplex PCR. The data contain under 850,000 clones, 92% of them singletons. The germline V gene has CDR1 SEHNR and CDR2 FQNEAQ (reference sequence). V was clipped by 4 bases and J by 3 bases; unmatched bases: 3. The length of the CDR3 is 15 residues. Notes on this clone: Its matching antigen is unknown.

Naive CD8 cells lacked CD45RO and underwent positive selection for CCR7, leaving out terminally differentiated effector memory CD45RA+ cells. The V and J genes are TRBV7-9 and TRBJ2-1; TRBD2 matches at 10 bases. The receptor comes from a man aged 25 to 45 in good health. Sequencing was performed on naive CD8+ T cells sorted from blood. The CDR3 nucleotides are TGTGCCAGCAGCTGGAGGACTAGCGGCTACAATGAGCAGTTCTTC. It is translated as CASSWRTSGYNEQFF.